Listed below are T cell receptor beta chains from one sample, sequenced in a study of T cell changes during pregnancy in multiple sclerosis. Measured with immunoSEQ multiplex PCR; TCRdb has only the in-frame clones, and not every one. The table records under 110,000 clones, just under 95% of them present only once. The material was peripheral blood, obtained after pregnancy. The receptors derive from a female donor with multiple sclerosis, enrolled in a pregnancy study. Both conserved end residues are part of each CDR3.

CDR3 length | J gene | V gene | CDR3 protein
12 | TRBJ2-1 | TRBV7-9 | CASSLSGNEQFF
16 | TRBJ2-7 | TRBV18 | CASSPRGRGNSYEQYF
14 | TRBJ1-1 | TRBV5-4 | CASTPGGPTAEAFF
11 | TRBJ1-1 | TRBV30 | CAWSVSLVAFF
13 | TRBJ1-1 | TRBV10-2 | CASSVRVNTEAFF
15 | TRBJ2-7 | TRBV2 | CASSRIGTGSYEQYF
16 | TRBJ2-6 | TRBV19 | CASSIAGTPGANVLTF
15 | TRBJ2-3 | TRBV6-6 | CASSYSGPGADTQYF
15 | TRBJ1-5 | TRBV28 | CASSLGGRWNQPQHF
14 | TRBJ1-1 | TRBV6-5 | CASSYDRWNTEAFF
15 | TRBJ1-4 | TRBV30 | CAWSREGEANEKLFF
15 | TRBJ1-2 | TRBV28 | CASSSPTGGFYGYTF
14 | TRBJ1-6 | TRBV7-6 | CASSSTGAQTPLHF
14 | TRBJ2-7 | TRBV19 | CASSTSDRVSEQYF
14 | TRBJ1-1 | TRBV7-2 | CASSLRQGGTEAFF
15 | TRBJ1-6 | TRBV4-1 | CASSPWAGLNSPLHF
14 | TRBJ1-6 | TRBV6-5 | CASSEGTGSSPLHF
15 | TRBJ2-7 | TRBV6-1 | CASSERGGVGNEQYF
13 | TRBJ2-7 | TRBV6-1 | CASSERGPYEQYF
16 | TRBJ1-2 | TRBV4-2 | CASSQRTGRQGYGYTF
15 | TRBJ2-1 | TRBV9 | CASSAGTSGYNEQFF
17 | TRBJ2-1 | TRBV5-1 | CASSLGGLAGSYNEQFF
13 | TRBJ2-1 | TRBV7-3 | CASSLGTGTGQFF
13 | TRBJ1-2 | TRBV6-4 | CASRGQGNYGYTF
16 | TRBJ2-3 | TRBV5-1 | CASSKTSGGRGYTQYF
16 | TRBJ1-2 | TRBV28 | CASTSTPGQGNYGYTF
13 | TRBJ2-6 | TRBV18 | CAFRSSGANVLTF
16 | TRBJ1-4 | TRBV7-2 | CASSPRQGVTNEKLFF
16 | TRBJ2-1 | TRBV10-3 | CAISEPAAGFGDEQFF
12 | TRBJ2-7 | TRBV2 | CASSVQSYEQYF
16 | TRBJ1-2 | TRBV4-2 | CASSQAATGRLDGYTF
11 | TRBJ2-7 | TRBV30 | CALGTYYEQYF
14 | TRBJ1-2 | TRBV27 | CASSLSSDSYGYTF
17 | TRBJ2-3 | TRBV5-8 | CASSLRFLAGVTDTQYF
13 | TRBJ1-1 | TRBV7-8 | CASSFGTDTPAFF
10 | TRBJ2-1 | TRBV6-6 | CASKNGEQFF
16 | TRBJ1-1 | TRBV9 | CASSVGTGGVNTEAFF
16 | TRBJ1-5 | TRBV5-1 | CASSPGPPTVNQPQHF
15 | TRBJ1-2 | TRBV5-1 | CASSRTTGGGYGYTF
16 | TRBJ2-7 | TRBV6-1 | CASSETGGAGSDEQYF
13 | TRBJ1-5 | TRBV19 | CASNEYSNQPQHF
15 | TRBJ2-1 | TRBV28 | CASSFRGRSYNEQFF
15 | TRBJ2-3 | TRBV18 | CASSPRGLSTDTQYF
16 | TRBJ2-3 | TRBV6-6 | CASSSPSGTGADTQYF
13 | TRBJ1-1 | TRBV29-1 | CSAGTGGNTEAFF
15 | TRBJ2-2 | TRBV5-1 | CASSLAGGDTGELFF
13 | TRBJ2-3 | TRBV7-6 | CASSPLSTDTQYF
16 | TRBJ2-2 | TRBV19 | CASSIALGANTGELFF
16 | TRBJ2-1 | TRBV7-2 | CASRPRTSGAYNEQFF
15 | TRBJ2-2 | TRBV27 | CASSLNQGYTGELFF
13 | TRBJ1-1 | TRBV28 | CASSFVMNTEAFF
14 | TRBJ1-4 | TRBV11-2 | CASSRGQSNEKLFF
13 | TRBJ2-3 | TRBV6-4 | CASTQLALGTQYF
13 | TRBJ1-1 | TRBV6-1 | CASSEFWEGRAFF
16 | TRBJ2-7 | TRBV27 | CASSPWGGQGLWEQYF